The 21 T cell receptor beta chains presented below share a single source sample, sequenced in a study of blood T cells in healthy people across ages. Together with a sample-barcoded 5' primer, a J-beta primer mix was included in a second PCR lasting roughly 6 to 12 cycles. TCRdb called the 5' RACE reads again in MiXCR, with one record for every CDR3 protein. The table records 600,000 to 850,000 distinct CDR3 sequences, approximately 25% of them present only once. The sample was also linked to a second study, of T cells of mothers and their children.

The sample taken for sequencing was blood. The receptors shown here come from a boy younger than 18 in good health.

The gene calls are TRBV9 and TRBJ2-2; 9 positions match TRBD1. V was pared by 3 bases and J by 3 bases, with 6 bases of the junction left unmatched. The CDR3 is 16 amino acids. The germline gives CDR1 SGDLS, CDR2 YYNGEE. In DNA, the CDR3 is TGTGCCAGCAGCGGAAGGACAGGGGAGGACACCGGGGAGCTGTTTTTT. Amino acids: CASSGRTGEDTGELFF.

This clonotype was observed a handful of times. This rearrangement joins TRBV6-1 to TRBJ1-1; D may be TRBD1 (5 bases). There are 14 residues in the CDR3. V was pared by 11 bases and J by 7 bases, with 23 bases between. Germline assignment: CDR1 MNHNS and CDR2 SASEGT. The CDR3: CAGGDYEPVNEAFF. The CDR3 nucleotides read TGTGCCGGGGGTGACTACGAACCTGTAAATGAAGCTTTCTTT.

This rearrangement joins TRBV16 to TRBJ2-5, with D possibly matching TRBD1 (6 bases). The better agreement between TRBJ2-7 and the DNA end casts doubt on the J call. This CDR3 has 14 amino acids. CDR1 KGHSY and CDR2 FQNENV come from the germline V gene. CDR3 sequence: CASSQTGTPDEQYF. DNA for the CDR3: TGTGCCAGCAGCCAAACCGGGACACCAGACGAGCAGTACTTC.

The chain recombines TRBV29-1 with TRBJ1-5, with D possibly matching TRBD1 (5 bases). Germline values: CDR1 SQVTM, CDR2 ANQGSEA. The CDR3 covers 13 residues. V was trimmed by 4 bases and J by 4 bases, leaving 11 bases between them. The CDR3 DNA follows: TGCAGCGTTGTGGGGGACTTGAATCAGCCCCAGCATTTT. Amino acid sequence: CSVVGDLNQPQHF. Full variable domain (remainder filled in from reference TRBV29-1 and TRBJ1-5): SAVISQKPSRDICQRGTSLTIQCQVDSQVTMMFWYRQQPGQSLTLIATANQGSEATYESGFVIDKFPISRPNLTFSTLTVSNMSPEDSSIYLCSVVGDLNQPQHFGDGTRLSIL.

This clonotype was seen only a few times. The CDR3 sequence: CASSLRPPPAMNTEAFF. The DNA of the CDR3 is TGCGCCAGCAGCCTTCGGCCACCGCCCGCAATGAACACTGAAGCTTTCTTT. The gene calls are TRBV5-1 and TRBJ1-1; D is uncertain. Germline lookup yields CDR1 SGHRS and CDR2 YFSETQ. V was shortened by 4 bases and J by 0 bases, with 19 bases between the two germline ends. This CDR3 is 17 amino acids long.

This clonotype was counted between two and nine times. The J gene is TRBJ2-3, the V gene TRBV27, with unresolved D. The V and J ends lost 5 bases and 0 bases respectively, with 12 bases between them. CDR3 size: 15 residues. Germline CDR1 is MNHEY and CDR2 is SMNVEV (reference sequence). The DNA of the CDR3 is TGTGCCAGCAGTCCAACCCTTTCGAGCACAGATACGCAGTATTTT. This encodes CASSPTLSSTDTQYF.

To note about this clonotype: An end of the junction does not agree with germline; a read error may underlie this. The V call is TRBV12-3 or TRBV12-4, the J call TRBJ1-5; D uncertain. The CDR3 extends over 14 amino acids. The CDR3, as DNA: TGTGCCAGCAGCCCTGGACCGTTCAATCGGCCCCAGCATTTT. As protein: CASSPGPFNRPQHF.

This rearrangement joins TRBV29-1 to TRBJ1-4, with D possibly TRBD1 on 5 matching bases. V lost 0 bases and J 12 bases, leaving 14 bases between the germline ends. Germline V gene lookup returns CDR1 SQVTM and CDR2 ANQGSEA. The CDR3 contains 13 residues. The DNA for the CDR3 is TGCAGCGTTGAAGATCTCGGGGGAGAGGAACTGTTTTTT. Translated, it gives CSVEDLGGEELFF.

The chain carries TRBV4-1 and TRBJ1-2, with D uncertain. This CDR3 comprises 15 residues. V lost 2 bases, J lost 5 bases, and 15 bases lay in between. The germline CDR1 and CDR2 sequences are MGHRA and YSYEKL. This CDR3 reads CASSQPQQTPYGYTF. The CDR3 bases are TGCGCCAGCAGCCAACCACAGCAAACTCCTTATGGCTACACCTTC.

The V gene is TRBV20-1, the J gene TRBJ2-6; D not certain. The germline CDR1 and CDR2 sequences are DFQATT and SNEGSKA (reference sequence). This CDR3 comprises 16 residues. V dropped 3 bases and J dropped 0 bases, with 12 bases sitting between them. CDR3 sequence: CSASPRADSGANVLTF. CDR3 nucleotides: TGCAGTGCTAGTCCCCGGGCGGACTCTGGGGCCAACGTCCTGACTTTC.

V and J are TRBV25-1 and TRBJ1-4, with D maybe TRBD1 (5 bases). CDR1 MGHDK and CDR2 SYGVNS come from the germline V gene. CDR3 length: 17 residues. V lost 1 base, J lost 2 bases, and 14 bases lay in between. The DNA of the CDR3 is TGTGCCAGCAGTGAATCGTCTATGTGGGGGACTAATGAAAAACTGTTTTTT. This gives the protein CASSESSMWGTNEKLFF.

Turning to this clonotype: Mismatch with germline at one junction end may stem from a read error. J is TRBJ1-4 and V is TRBV12-5, with D unresolved. Germline V CDR1 and CDR2: LGHNT, FRNRAP. The CDR3 consists of 14 residues. The CDR3 DNA reads as TGTGCTAGTGCTCTCGTGGGTACTAATGAAAACCTGTTTTTT. It yields the protein CASALVGTNENLFF.

The chain couples TRBV7-9 to TRBJ2-3, with 8 bases lining up with TRBD2. This CDR3 is built from 15 residues. Per the germline V gene, CDR1 is SEHNR and CDR2 is FQNEAQ (reference sequence). Trimming removed 4 bases from V and 3 bases from J; junction bases left unmatched: 6. The CDR3 bases are TGTGCCAGCAGCTCGACCGGGACTAGTACAGATACGCAGTATTTT. The encoded protein is CASSSTGTSTDTQYF.

The chain is built from TRBV19 and TRBJ1-1, with 10 bases identical to TRBD1. V shed 1 base, J shed 5 bases, and the junction held 7 bases outside the gene matches. Per germline, CDR1 LNHDA and CDR2 SQIVND (reference sequence). CDR3 size: 16 residues. The chain's CDR3 is CASSIGAGTGVTEAFF. The CDR3 DNA reads TGTGCCAGTAGTATAGGGGCCGGGACAGGGGTTACTGAAGCTTTCTTT.

The sample holds one count of this clonotype. J is TRBJ2-1 and V is TRBV20-1; 7 positions match TRBD2. Germline CDR1 and CDR2: DFQATT and SNEGSKA (reference sequence). J lost 7 bases, V lost 0 bases, and 9 bases had no gene match. The CDR3 length is 15 residues. As DNA, the CDR3 is TGCAGTGCTAGAGATTGGAGTAGCGGGTGGAATGAGCAGTTCTTC. Translating gives CSARDWSSGWNEQFF.

This clonotype was counted between two and nine times. The rearrangement uses TRBV5-1 and TRBJ1-4; 7 positions match TRBD1. The ends lost 4 bases at V and 2 bases at J; junction bases unmatched: 5. Per germline, CDR1 SGHRS and CDR2 YFSETQ. This CDR3 region has 15 residues. Here the CDR3 reads CASSIGQATNEKLFF. The CDR3 region has the DNA TGCGCCAGCAGCATCGGACAGGCTACTAATGAAAAACTGTTTTTT.

This rearrangement joins TRBV6-5 to TRBJ2-7; 9 bases match TRBD1. The trim removed 5 bases at V and 2 bases at J, leaving 4 bases unmatched. Germline CDR1 reads MNHEY; CDR2 reads SVGAGI. The length of the CDR3 is 14 residues. CDR3 protein: CASSDRDRAYEQYF. The DNA of the CDR3 is TGTGCCAGCAGTGACCGGGACAGGGCCTACGAGCAGTACTTC.

This clonotype was observed a handful of times. The chain is built from TRBV2 and TRBJ2-2; a weak D match, TRBD2 (6 bases). Looked up from germline, CDR1 is SNHLY and CDR2 is FYNNEI. This CDR3 is built from 14 residues. V was cut by 7 bases and J by 7 bases, with 16 bases left in between. This CDR3 reads CASTGGVSIGELFF. CDR3 DNA sequence: TGTGCCAGCACCGGGGGAGTCTCGATCGGGGAGCTGTTTTTT.

The gene calls are TRBV6-5 and TRBJ2-7; TRBD1 is a possible D gene (7 bases). The CDR3 is 16 residues long. Between the trimmed V and J ends, which lost 0 bases and 0 bases, there was a span of 12 bases. Germline CDR1 reads MNHEY; CDR2 reads SVGAGI. The CDR3 nucleotides read TGTGCCAGCAGTTACTCCTCAGGGGGACTCTCCTACGAGCAGTACTTC. Translated, it gives CASSYSSGGLSYEQYF.

V usage is TRBV25-1 and J usage is TRBJ2-4; 7 nucleotides match TRBD1. Germline V CDR1 and CDR2: MGHDK, SYGVNS. The CDR3 totals 14 residues. The ends lost 3 bases at V and 1 base at J; junction bases unmatched: 0. The CDR3, as DNA: TGTGCCAGCAGTGAGACAGGGGCCAAAAACATTCAGTACTTC. Translation: CASSETGAKNIQYF.

This clonotype has just a few counts. The rearrangement links TRBV6-1 to TRBJ2-7; possibly TRBD1 for D (6 bases). The CDR3 runs to 13 residues. Germline V gene sequence: CDR1 MNHNS, CDR2 SASEGT. The V gene lost 3 bases and the J gene lost 3 bases, with 9 bases spanning the gap. The CDR3 DNA follows: TGTGCCAGCAGTGACTTACAGGGCTACGAGCAGTACTTC. Translated, it gives CASSDLQGYEQYF.